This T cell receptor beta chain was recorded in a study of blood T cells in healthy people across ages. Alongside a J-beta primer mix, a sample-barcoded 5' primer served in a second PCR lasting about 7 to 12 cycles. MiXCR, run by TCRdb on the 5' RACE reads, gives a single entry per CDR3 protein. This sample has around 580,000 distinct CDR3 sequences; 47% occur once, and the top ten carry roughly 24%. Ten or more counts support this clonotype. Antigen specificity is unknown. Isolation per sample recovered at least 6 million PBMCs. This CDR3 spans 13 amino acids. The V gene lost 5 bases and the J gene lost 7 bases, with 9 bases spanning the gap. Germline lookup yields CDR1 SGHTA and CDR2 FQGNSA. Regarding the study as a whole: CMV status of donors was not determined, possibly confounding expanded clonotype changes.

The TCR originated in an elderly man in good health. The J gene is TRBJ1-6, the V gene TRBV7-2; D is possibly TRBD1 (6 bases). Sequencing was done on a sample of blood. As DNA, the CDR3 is TGTGCCAGCAGCCTGGGGGGCAATTCACCCCTCCACTTT. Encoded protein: CASSLGGNSPLHF.